This passage covers 2 T cell receptor beta chains from one sample sequenced in a study of blood T cells in healthy people across ages. It was with a sample-barcoded 5' primer and a J-beta primer mix that a second PCR of roughly 6 to 12 cycles was run. TCRdb re-analysed the 5' RACE reads in MiXCR, keeping a single row per CDR3 protein. Found here are roughly 800,000 distinct CDR3 sequences, roughly 50% of them singletons; the top ten hold about 20%. What was sequenced was blood. These TCRs come from a man in his thirties or forties in good health.

The V and J genes are TRBV18 and TRBJ2-4, with D perhaps being TRBD1 or TRBD2 (5 bases each). V was pared by 5 bases and J by 8 bases, with 13 bases between. The CDR3 runs 13 residues. The germline CDR1 and CDR2 sequences are KGHSH and LQKENI. The CDR3 reads CASSGTGWDIQYF. The CDR3 nucleotides read TGTGCCAGCTCAGGGACGGGCTGGGACATTCAGTACTTC.

The chain links TRBV25-1 to TRBJ1-2, with D unclear. The CDR3 consists of 13 residues. Trimming shortened V by 6 bases and J by 4 bases, and 12 bases separated the two germline ends. Germline V gives CDR1 MGHDK, CDR2 SYGVNS. The CDR3 nucleotides are TGTGCCAGCAGCCCCACCGAAGGCTATGGCTACACCTTC. Protein sequence: CASSPTEGYGYTF.